This TCR beta chain was sequenced for a study of patients and donors after allogeneic stem cell transplantation. TCRdb itself ran the RT-PCR reads through MiXCR, one entry per CDR3 protein. The sample shows more than 850,000 distinct CDR3 sequences, over 15% of them seen only once. This sequence was found in a human donor who was either an allogeneic HSCT recipient or a stem cell or donor lymphocyte infusion donor (not recorded which). It is not recorded whose cells these are; they may come from a transplant donor. The sequencing sample was made of blood, either unsorted or a sorted T cell fraction (not recorded which).

CDR3 in DNA: TGCGCCAGCAGCCAATCGACCCCTCTTAATGAAAAACTGTTTTTT. Translating gives CASSQSTPLNEKLFF. This chain uses TRBV4-1 with TRBJ1-4; D not resolved. Trimming took 2 bases from V and 4 from J, leaving 11 bases between them. The CDR3 has 15 residues. Germline CDR1 is MGHRA and CDR2 is YSYEKL.